This entry describes one TCR beta chain. Trimming took off 3 bases at V and 4 bases at J, with 10 bases between the two ends. CDR1 and CDR2 (germline): MNHEY, SMNVEV (reference sequence). This CDR3 has 15 residues. Each CDR3 protein is one row after TCRdb ran MiXCR on the RT-PCR reads. Here the sample spans about 700,000 distinct CDR3 sequences, 14% being singletons. The rearrangement uses TRBV27 and TRBJ2-6; D is undetermined. The clonotype comes from a female donor in good health, serving as a healthy control. The sample consisted of memory CD4+ T cells from blood. CDR3 loop: CASSFMPRGANVLTF. The CDR3 nucleotides read TGTGCCAGCAGTTTCATGCCCAGGGGGGCCAACGTCCTGACTTTC.